This TCR beta chain was documented in a study of identical twins. To note about this clonotype: As yet, its antigen is unknown.

Whole-study findings and limits: In monozygotic twins, models underestimated the sharing of out-of-frame TCR alpha.

TCRdb redid the calling of the 5' RACE reads with MiXCR, one entry per CDR3 protein. The data contain 1.5 million to 2 million distinct CDR3 sequences, less than 40% of them singletons. Healthy Caucasian individuals made up all the donors. The V and J ends lost 6 bases and 3 bases respectively, with 12 bases between them. The CDR3 is 14 residues long. The clonotype comes from a newborn girl in good health. The sample consisted of cord blood. The chain has TRBV12-3 or TRBV12-4 and TRBJ1-5; possibly TRBD1 for D (5 bases). CDR3 bases: TGTGCCAGCAGCATGGACAAGAACAATCAGCCCCAGCATTTT. This translates into CASSMDKNNQPQHF.